Only a few counts were recorded for the clone carrying this T cell receptor (beta chain). Trimming cost V 5 bases and J 7 bases, with 18 bases left between them. The germline V gene encodes CDR1 MNHEY and CDR2 SMNVEV (reference sequence). CDR3 length: 15 amino acids. The data stem from a study of regulatory T cells in long-lasting Graves disease. Through Arm-PCR of CDR3 regions and iRepertoire HTBI primers, TCR beta libraries were built. From the multiplex PCR reads, TCRdb called clonotypes with MiXCR, one entry per CDR3 protein. Of 430,000 or so distinct CDR3 sequences in the sample, about 21% were seen once. Stated time point: persistent/refractory GD, antithyroid drugs over 5 years with positive TRAb. Preparation of the TCR library used RNA extracted from PBMCs.

This sequence originates from a female donor with Graves disease. This chain connects TRBV27 to TRBJ1-5; D call uncertain. This sample comprised peripheral blood mononuclear cells (PBMCs), obtained when the disease was refractory, from a patient treated with antithyroid drugs. The CDR3 sequence is CASSSTSSGGQPQHF. The CDR3 DNA reads as TGTGCCAGCAGTAGCACTTCGTCGGGAGGGCAGCCCCAGCATTTT.